The 6 T cell receptor beta chains below all came from one sample that was sequenced in a study of CD8+ T cells in alopecia areata. cDNA serving as the sequencing template came from extracted, reverse transcribed RNA. Generated by immunoSEQ multiplex PCR, the TCRdb table keeps only in-frame clones and is missing some. The table records 150,000 to 200,000 clones, around 49% of them present only once. Treatment meaning: oral pan-JAK inhibitor, 5-10 mg twice daily. The sequenced sample was CD8+ T cells sorted from blood, obtained at approximately week 52, from a patient treated with tofacitinib. Receptors were obtained from a human donor with alopecia areata.

This clone was picked up a small number of times. The rearrangement joins TRBV29-1 to TRBJ2-7; perhaps TRBD1 as D (5 bases). The germline CDR1 and CDR2 sequences are SQVTM and ANQGSEA. V was pared by 2 bases and J by 6 bases, with 17 bases between. The CDR3 is 14 amino acids. In DNA, the CDR3 is TGCAGCGTTGAATCCCAAGAATGGGGCTCCGAGCAGTACTTC. This translates into CSVESQEWGSEQYF.

V gene TRBV30 combines with J gene TRBJ1-1, with 11 bases lining up with TRBD1. After removal of 2 bases from V and 6 bases from J, the junction contained 5 bases not matched to a gene. The CDR3 covers 14 residues. Germline V lookup: CDR1 GTSNPN, CDR2 SVGIG (reference sequence). The CDR3 bases are TGTGCCTGGAGTATGGGGACAGGGGGATCTGAAGCTTTCTTT. Translating it yields CAWSMGTGGSEAFF.

The chain is built from TRBV11-2 and TRBJ1-5; 7 bases are a match to TRBD1. CDR3 length equals 16 residues. The V gene's germline CDR1 is SGHAT and CDR2 FQNNGV. V trimming: 5 bases; J trimming: 5 bases; junction bases outside the gene matches: 12. For the CDR3, the DNA is TGTGCCAGCAGCCCAGGGACAGCTAACTCTCATCAGCCCCAGCATTTT. This sequence encodes CASSPGTANSHQPQHF.

The rearrangement links TRBV13 to TRBJ2-5, with 12 bases fitting TRBD2. The CDR3 extends over 18 amino acids. Looked up from germline, CDR1 is PRHDT and CDR2 is FYEKMQ (reference sequence). The V gene end was trimmed by 3 bases and the J gene end by 5 bases; junction bases not matched to a gene: 13. The CDR3 is CASSFPSASGGAIETQYF. The CDR3 nucleotides read TGTGCCAGCAGCTTCCCCAGCGCTAGCGGGGGGGCCATTGAGACCCAGTACTTC. The full variable domain, in which reference TRBV13 and TRBJ2-5 provide the parts outside the CDR3, is AAGVIQSPRHLIKEKRETATLKCYPIPRHDTVYWYQQGPGQDPQFLISFYEKMQSDKGSIPDRFSAQQFSDYHSELNMSSLELGDSALYFCASSFPSASGGAIETQYFGPGTRLLVL.

The genes are TRBV4-3 and TRBJ2-1; possibly TRBD1 for D (6 bases). The germline V and J ends were trimmed by 0 bases and 8 bases, with 17 bases remaining between them. The CDR3 totals 16 residues. The germline V gene has CDR1 LGHNA and CDR2 YSLEER. CDR3: CASSQDAARGFDEQFF. The CDR3 DNA reads as TGCGCCAGCAGCCAAGATGCGGCCAGGGGATTCGATGAGCAGTTCTTC.

The chain couples TRBV29-1 to TRBJ1-1; D call uncertain. Germline CDR1 reads SQVTM; CDR2 reads ANQGSEA. The length of the CDR3 is 14 residues. V lost 4 bases and J lost 4, with 16 bases in between. CDR3 nucleotides: TGCAGCGTTGGCGGACTCCTGGCGAGCACTGAAGCTTTCTTT. Protein product: CSVGGLLASTEAFF.